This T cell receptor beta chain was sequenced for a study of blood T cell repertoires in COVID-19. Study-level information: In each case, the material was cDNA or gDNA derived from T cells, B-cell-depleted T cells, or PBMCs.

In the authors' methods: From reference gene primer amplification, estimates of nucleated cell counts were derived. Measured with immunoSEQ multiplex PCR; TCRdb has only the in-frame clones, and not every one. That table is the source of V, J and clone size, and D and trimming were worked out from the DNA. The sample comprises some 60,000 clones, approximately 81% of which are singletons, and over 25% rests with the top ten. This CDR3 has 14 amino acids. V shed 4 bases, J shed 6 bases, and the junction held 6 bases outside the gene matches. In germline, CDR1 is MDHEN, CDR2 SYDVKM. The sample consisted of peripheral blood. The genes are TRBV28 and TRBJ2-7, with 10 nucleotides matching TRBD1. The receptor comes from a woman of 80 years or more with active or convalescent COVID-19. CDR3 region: CASSYGDRGSEQYF. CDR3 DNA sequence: TGTGCCAGCAGTTATGGGGACAGGGGTTCCGAGCAGTACTTC.